These 26 T cell receptor beta chains originate from one sample sequenced in a study of PD-1 blockade in classical Hodgkin lymphoma (dated by TCRdb to about 2020). Sample time point, as interpreted from the label and publication: cycle 2 day 1 (C2D1) of nivolumab. All trial patients had relapsed after autologous stem cell transplantation, with cohorts A, B and C differing in prior brentuximab vedotin exposure. Receptor amplification or capture employed the immunoSEQ multiplex PCR assay. TCRdb mirrors the immuneACCESS table, restricted to in-frame sequences. Some clones are absent from its copies; in checked studies, under half trace to an unresolved V gene, and the reason for the others is unknown. For this sample there are more than 15,000 clones; 80% to 90% appear just once. The ten largest clones capture around 13% of the sample. Sequences were derived from peripheral blood mononuclear cells (PBMCs), sampled before the second cycle of nivolumab. The receptors were gathered from a human donor with classical Hodgkin lymphoma.

The chain joins TRBV9 to TRBJ2-5, with TRBD2 matching over 16 bases. Germline CDR1 SGDLS, CDR2 YYNGEE. The junction had 10 bases not matched to a gene; V was cut back by 3 bases and J by 5 bases. CDR3 length: 18 amino acids. The DNA for the CDR3 is TGTGCCAGCAGCGGCCGCGGGACTAGCGGGGGGGCAGGGGAGACCCAGTACTTC. Translation gives CASSGRGTSGGAGETQYF.

This sequence joins TRBV5-1 and TRBJ2-2, with unresolved D. The V end was cut by 2 bases, the J end by 4 bases, with 9 bases between. Looked up from germline, CDR1 is SGHRS and CDR2 is YFSETQ. This CDR3 has 14 residues. For the CDR3, the DNA is TGCGCCAGCAGCTTTTCTCTTAGCACCGGGGAGCTGTTTTTT. Its translation: CASSFSLSTGELFF.

The CDR3 here is CASSGGGGHTDTQYF. In DNA form, the CDR3 reads TGTGCCAGCAGCGGCGGGGGAGGGCACACAGATACGCAGTATTTT. This sequence joins TRBV11-2 and TRBJ2-3; 7 bases are shared with TRBD2. This CDR3 has 15 amino acids. Germline CDR1 and CDR2: SGHAT and FQNNGV. Trimming took 5 bases from V and 2 from J; bases not matched to a gene: 7.

In this sample, this clone turned up once. The chain carries TRBV6-6 and TRBJ1-2; D might be TRBD1 (5 bases). Trimming removed 8 bases from V and 4 bases from J, with 14 bases in between. CDR1 and CDR2 from the germline V gene are MNHNY and SVGAGI (reference sequence). This CDR3 contains 13 residues. DNA for the CDR3: TGTGCCAGCGGGAGGGACCCGCTCTATGGCTACACCTTC. It specifies CASGRDPLYGYTF.

V usage is TRBV18 and J usage is TRBJ1-5; 8 bases line up with TRBD1. The CDR3 extends over 17 amino acids. Germline CDR1 KGHSH, CDR2 LQKENI. J was trimmed by 6 bases and V by 2 bases; bases with no gene match: 12. CDR3 in amino acids: CASSPDPTQGAGQPQHF. The CDR3 nucleotides are TGTGCCAGCTCACCAGATCCCACTCAGGGGGCGGGTCAGCCCCAGCATTTT.

This clone was counted only a few times. V usage is TRBV5-1 and J usage is TRBJ2-7; D is possibly TRBD1 (6 bases). Trimming left V 4 bases short and J 4 bases short, with 18 bases between. There are 15 residues in the CDR3. Germline V CDR1 and CDR2: SGHRS, YFSETQ. Here the CDR3 reads CASSPPGAGIYEQYF. CDR3 nucleotide sequence: TGCGCCAGCAGCCCGCCAGGGGCTGGTATTTACGAGCAGTACTTC.

The chain couples TRBV7-9 to TRBJ2-7; tentatively, D is TRBD2 (6 bases). The ends were cut back, 3 bases at V and 7 bases at J, with 10 bases in the middle. This CDR3 spans 12 amino acids. Germline CDR1 is SEHNR and CDR2 is FQNEAQ (reference sequence). Here the CDR3 DNA reads TGTGCCAGCAGCTTCTATGGGGGGGAGCAGTACTTC. Its protein is CASSFYGGEQYF. Supplemented by reference TRBV7-9 and TRBJ2-7, the full variable domain reads DTGVSQNPRHKITKRGQNVTFRCDPISEHNRLYWYRQTLGQGPEFLTYFQNEAQLEKSRLLSDRFSAERPKGSFSTLEIQRTEQGDSAMYLCASSFYGGEQYFGPGTRLTVT.

The rearrangement uses TRBV4-3 and TRBJ1-4; D not certain. The CDR3 length is 16 residues. V was clipped by 1 base and J by 4 bases, with 13 bases between them. CDR1 and CDR2 (germline): LGHNA, YSLEER. The CDR3 DNA follows: TGCGCCAGCAGCCAAGGGTGGGCGGAGCGTAATGAAAAACTGTTTTTT. It codes for CASSQGWAERNEKLFF.

The chain links TRBV19 to TRBJ2-5, with 8 positions matching TRBD1. The germline V gene encodes CDR1 LNHDA and CDR2 SQIVND (reference sequence). The CDR3 length is 12 residues. Trimming removed 6 bases from V and 4 bases from J; junction bases left unmatched: 1. CDR3 protein: CASRGQGETQYF. In nucleotides, the CDR3 is TGTGCCAGTAGAGGACAGGGAGAGACCCAGTACTTC. The full variable domain, completed using reference TRBV19 and TRBJ2-5, is DGGITQSPKYLFRKEGQNVTLSCEQNLNHDAMYWYRQDPGQGLRLIYYSQIVNDFQKGDIAEGYSVSREKKESFPLTVTSAQKNPTAFYLCASRGQGETQYFGPGTRLLVL.

The V gene is TRBV20-1, the J gene TRBJ1-2, with D unresolved. Germline V lookup: CDR1 DFQATT, CDR2 SNEGSKA (reference sequence). The CDR3 is 11 residues long. The germline V and J ends were trimmed by 3 bases and 2 bases, with 4 bases remaining between them. The CDR3, as DNA: TGCAGTGCTAGCGGGAACTATGGCTACACCTTC. Amino acid sequence: CSASGNYGYTF.

The V call is TRBV20-1, the J call TRBJ2-5; D remains ambiguous. Germline V CDR1 and CDR2: DFQATT, SNEGSKA (reference sequence). V was pared by 2 bases and J by 5 bases, with 6 bases between. This CDR3 comprises 11 residues. CDR3 coding DNA: TGCAGTGCTAGAAAGGCTGAGACCCAGTACTTC. Protein: CSARKAETQYF.

V gene TRBV5-6 combines with J gene TRBJ1-5; 7 nucleotides align to TRBD1. V shed 0 bases, J shed 5 bases, and the junction held 8 bases outside the gene matches. CDR3 length equals 16 residues. Germline V lookup: CDR1 SGHDT, CDR2 YYEEEE. The CDR3 here is CASSLEGAGLDQPQHF. The CDR3 bases are TGTGCCAGCAGCTTGGAGGGGGCCGGATTAGATCAGCCCCAGCATTTT.

CDR3 in amino acids: CASSAQTGAKWNTIYF. CDR3 coding DNA: TGTGCCAGCAGCGCGCAGACAGGGGCGAAGTGGAACACCATATATTTT. The chain is built from TRBV9 and TRBJ1-3, with 8 bases aligning to TRBD1. Trimming at V came to 3 bases and at J to 7 bases, leaving 12 bases not matched to a gene. Germline values: CDR1 SGDLS, CDR2 YYNGEE. This CDR3 contains 16 residues.

The chain links TRBV19 to TRBJ1-5, with D unresolved. This CDR3 has 16 amino acids. Germline V gives CDR1 LNHDA, CDR2 SQIVND (reference sequence). V was pared by 7 bases and J by 2 bases, with 18 bases between. CDR3 sequence reads: CASTLDAGLGNQPQHF. CDR3 bases: TGTGCCAGTACCCTAGACGCCGGTTTGGGCAATCAGCCCCAGCATTTT.

The J gene is TRBJ1-2, the V gene TRBV6-5, with D perhaps TRBD1 (6 bases). Trimming took off 5 bases at V and 7 bases at J, with 8 bases between the two ends. This CDR3 is built from 11 residues. Per the germline V gene, CDR1 is MNHEY and CDR2 is SVGAGI. CDR3 sequence reads: CASSGDTGYTF. The CDR3 DNA is TGTGCCAGCAGTGGGGACACTGGCTACACCTTC.

About this clone: At the DNA level, this CDR3 is encoded by other sequences in the same sample as well. The chain recombines TRBV9 with TRBJ2-1; D is ambiguous. Germline-derived CDR1 and CDR2 are SGDLS and YYNGEE. The CDR3 runs to 13 residues. Trimming took off 0 bases at V and 7 bases at J, with 8 bases between the two ends. The CDR3 DNA sequence: TGTGCCAGCAGCGTAGCTACCGTGAATGAGCAGTTCTTC. This translates into CASSVATVNEQFF.

CDR3 sequence reads: CASSLDSGGAYEQYF. Written as DNA, the CDR3 is TGCGCCAGCAGCTTGGACAGCGGGGGGGCCTACGAGCAGTACTTC. The chain employs TRBV5-1 and TRBJ2-7; 10 bases align to TRBD2. The CDR3 totals 15 residues. The J segment lost 2 bases and the V segment lost 0 bases, leaving 2 bases of the junction unmatched. Germline CDR1 is SGHRS and CDR2 is YFSETQ.

CDR3 DNA: TGCGCCAGCAGCTTGGCTTACTGGGGCGGGGGAGAAGATACGCAGTATTTT. Amino acids: CASSLAYWGGGEDTQYF. The V gene is TRBV5-1, the J gene TRBJ2-3; 7 nucleotides align to TRBD2. V shed 0 bases, J shed 5 bases, and the junction held 12 bases outside the gene matches. Per the germline V gene, CDR1 is SGHRS and CDR2 is YFSETQ. CDR3 size: 17 residues. Based on the CDR3 plus reference TRBV5-1 and TRBJ2-3, the full variable domain is KAGVTQTPRYLIKTRGQQVTLSCSPISGHRSVSWYQQTPGQGLQFLFEYFSETQRNKGNFPGRFSGRQFSNSRSEMNVSTLELGDSALYLCASSLAYWGGGEDTQYFGPGTRLTVL.

The rearrangement uses TRBV7-9 and TRBJ2-3; 12 bases fit TRBD2. The ends lost 4 bases at V and 5 bases at J; junction bases unmatched: 1. The V gene's germline CDR1 is SEHNR and CDR2 FQNEAQ (reference sequence). The CDR3 sequence is 14 residues long. CDR3 protein: CASSSTSGGDTQYF. The CDR3 DNA follows: TGTGCCAGCAGCTCGACTAGCGGGGGAGATACGCAGTATTTT.

The gene calls are TRBV9 and TRBJ2-3; 14 bases line up with TRBD2. This CDR3 comprises 16 residues. V was clipped by 3 bases and J by 6 bases; unmatched bases: 6. In germline, CDR1 is SGDLS, CDR2 YYNGEE. CDR3 nucleotides: TGTGCCAGCAGCGCCGGACTAGCGGGGGGCGCGGATACGCAGTATTTT. Amino acid sequence: CASSAGLAGGADTQYF.

The rearrangement uses TRBV5-1 and TRBJ2-1; no clear D. The CDR3 loop spans 15 amino acids. The V end was cut by 5 bases, the J end by 0 bases, with 12 bases between. CDR1 is SGHRS and CDR2 is YFSETQ in the germline V gene. The DNA for the CDR3 is TGCGCCAGCAGTCCTACCGGTCACTCCTACAATGAGCAGTTCTTC. This sequence encodes CASSPTGHSYNEQFF.

The V gene is TRBV6-5, the J gene TRBJ1-2, with D unclear. Germline V lookup: CDR1 MNHEY, CDR2 SVGAGI. V lost 4 bases, J lost 4 bases, and 13 bases lay in between. The CDR3 consists of 14 residues. In DNA form, the CDR3 reads TGTGCCAGCAGTTTATCCCTACCGGGCTATGGCTACACCTTC. As protein: CASSLSLPGYGYTF.

This chain connects TRBV7-9 to TRBJ1-1; D ambiguous. Germline CDR1 SEHNR, CDR2 FQNEAQ (reference sequence). There are 14 residues in the CDR3. V lost 2 bases to trimming and J lost 0 bases, with 7 bases between them. This CDR3 is CASSLFSVNTEAFF. The CDR3 bases are TGTGCCAGCAGCTTATTCTCGGTGAACACTGAAGCTTTCTTT.

The V and J genes are TRBV5-1 and TRBJ2-5; 8 nucleotides agree with TRBD2. V shed 4 bases, J shed 1 base, and the junction held 9 bases outside the gene matches. Germline V gene lookup returns CDR1 SGHRS and CDR2 YFSETQ. This CDR3 is 16 amino acids long. CDR3 nucleotides: TGCGCCAGCAGCGCTCGGGGACTAGGCGTCCAAGAGACCCAGTACTTC. Translated, it gives CASSARGLGVQETQYF.

The chain combines TRBV7-2 with TRBJ1-1, with D uncertain. Germline lookup yields CDR1 SGHTA and CDR2 FQGNSA. This CDR3 is built from 15 residues. The V end lost 1 base, the J end lost 0 bases, and 9 bases lay between the germline ends. DNA for the CDR3: TGTGCCAGCAGCTTAGGGGTGACCTTGAACACTGAAGCTTTCTTT. This encodes CASSLGVTLNTEAFF.

Only a few counts were recorded for this clone. The chain links TRBV19 to TRBJ2-7; 8 bases are a match to TRBD2. CDR1 is LNHDA, CDR2 SQIVND, per germline (reference sequence). This CDR3 region has 14 residues. J lost 1 base, V lost 5 bases, and 4 bases had no gene match. This CDR3 is CASSDSGGSYEQYF. Here the CDR3 DNA reads TGTGCCAGTAGTGACAGCGGGGGATCCTACGAGCAGTACTTC.